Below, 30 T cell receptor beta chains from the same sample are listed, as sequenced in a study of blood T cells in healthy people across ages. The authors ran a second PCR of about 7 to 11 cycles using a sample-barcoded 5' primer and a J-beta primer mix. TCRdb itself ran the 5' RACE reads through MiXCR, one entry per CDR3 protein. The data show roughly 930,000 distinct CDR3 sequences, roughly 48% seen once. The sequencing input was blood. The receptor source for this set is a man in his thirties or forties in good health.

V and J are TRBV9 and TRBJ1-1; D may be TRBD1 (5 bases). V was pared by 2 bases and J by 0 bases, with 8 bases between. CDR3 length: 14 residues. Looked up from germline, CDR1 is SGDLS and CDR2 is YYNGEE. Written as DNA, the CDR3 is TGTGCCAGCAGCGTCGGGACGGTGAACACTGAAGCTTTCTTT. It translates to CASSVGTVNTEAFF.

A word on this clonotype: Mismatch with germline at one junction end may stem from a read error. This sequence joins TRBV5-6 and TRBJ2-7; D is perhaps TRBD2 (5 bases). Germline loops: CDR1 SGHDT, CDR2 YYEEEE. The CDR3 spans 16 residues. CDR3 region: CASSLRQDRGYYEQYF. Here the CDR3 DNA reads TGCGCCAGCAGCTTGCGTCAGGATCGAGGGTACTACGAGCAGTACTTC.

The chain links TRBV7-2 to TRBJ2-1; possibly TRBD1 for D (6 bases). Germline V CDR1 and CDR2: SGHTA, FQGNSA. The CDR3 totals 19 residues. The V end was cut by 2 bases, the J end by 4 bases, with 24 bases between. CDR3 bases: TGTGCCAGCAGCTTATTAGGTCCAGGGGAAAGGGCGCTTTACAATGAGCAGTTCTTC. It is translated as CASSLLGPGERALYNEQFF.

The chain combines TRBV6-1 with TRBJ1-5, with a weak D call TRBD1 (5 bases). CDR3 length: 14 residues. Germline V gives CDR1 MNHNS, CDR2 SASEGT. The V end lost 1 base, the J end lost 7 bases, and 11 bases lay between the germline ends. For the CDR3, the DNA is TGTGCCAGCAGTGAAGGCAGGGCCCCCCAGCCCCAGCATTTT. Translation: CASSEGRAPQPQHF.

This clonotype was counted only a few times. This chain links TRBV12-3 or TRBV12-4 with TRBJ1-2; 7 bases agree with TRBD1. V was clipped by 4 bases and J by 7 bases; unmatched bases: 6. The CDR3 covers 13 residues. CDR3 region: CASSSLEGAGYTF. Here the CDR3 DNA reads TGTGCCAGCAGTTCCCTCGAGGGGGCTGGCTACACCTTC.

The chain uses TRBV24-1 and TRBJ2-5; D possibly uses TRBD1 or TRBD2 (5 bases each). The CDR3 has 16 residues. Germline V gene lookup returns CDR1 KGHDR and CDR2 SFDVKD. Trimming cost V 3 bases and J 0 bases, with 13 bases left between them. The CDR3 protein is CATSDLAGRDQETQYF. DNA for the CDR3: TGTGCCACCAGTGATCTTGCGGGCAGGGACCAAGAGACCCAGTACTTC.

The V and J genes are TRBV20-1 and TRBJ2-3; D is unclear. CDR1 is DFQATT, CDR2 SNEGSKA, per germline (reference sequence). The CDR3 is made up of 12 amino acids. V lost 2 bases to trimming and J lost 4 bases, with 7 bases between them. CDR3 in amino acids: CSARTQSDTQYF. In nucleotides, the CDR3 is TGCAGTGCTAGAACACAGTCAGATACGCAGTATTTT.

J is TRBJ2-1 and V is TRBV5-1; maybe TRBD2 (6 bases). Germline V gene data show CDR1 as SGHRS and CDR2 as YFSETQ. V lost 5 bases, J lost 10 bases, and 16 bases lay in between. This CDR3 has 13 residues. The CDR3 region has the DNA TGCGCCAGCAGAGGTATTAAGGAGGGCGAGCAGTTCTTC. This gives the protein CASRGIKEGEQFF.

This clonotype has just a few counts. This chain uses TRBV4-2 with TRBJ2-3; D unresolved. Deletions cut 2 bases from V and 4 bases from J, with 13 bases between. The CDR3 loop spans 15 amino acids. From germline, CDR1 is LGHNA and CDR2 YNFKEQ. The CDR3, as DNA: TGTGCCAGCAGCCAACTTATAGGGTCTGCAGATACGCAGTATTTT. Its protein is CASSQLIGSADTQYF.

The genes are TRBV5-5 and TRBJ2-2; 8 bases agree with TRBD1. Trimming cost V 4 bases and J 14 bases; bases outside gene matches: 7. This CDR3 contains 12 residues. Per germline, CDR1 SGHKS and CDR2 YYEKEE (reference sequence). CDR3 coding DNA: TGTGCCAGCAGCCGGACAGGGAATCCTCTGTTTTTT. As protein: CASSRTGNPLFF.

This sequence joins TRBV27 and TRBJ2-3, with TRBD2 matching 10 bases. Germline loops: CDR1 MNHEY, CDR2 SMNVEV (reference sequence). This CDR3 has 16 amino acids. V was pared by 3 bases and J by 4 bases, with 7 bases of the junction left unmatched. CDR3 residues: CASSFSAGGLPDTQYF. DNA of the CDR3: TGTGCCAGCAGTTTTTCAGCGGGGGGGCTTCCAGATACGCAGTATTTT.

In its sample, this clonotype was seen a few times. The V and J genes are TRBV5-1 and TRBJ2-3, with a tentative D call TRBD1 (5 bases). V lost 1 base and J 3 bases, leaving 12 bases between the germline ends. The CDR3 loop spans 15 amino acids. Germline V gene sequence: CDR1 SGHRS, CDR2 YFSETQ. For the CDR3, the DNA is TGCGCCAGCAGCTTGCCCAAAGACAGAACAGATACGCAGTATTTT. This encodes CASSLPKDRTDTQYF.

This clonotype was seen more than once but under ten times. This CDR3 is CASSQVGVTNEKLFF. The CDR3 DNA follows: TGCGCCAGCAGCCAAGTTGGGGTTACTAATGAAAAACTGTTTTTT. V usage is TRBV4-1 and J usage is TRBJ1-4; D remains unclear. This CDR3 is 15 amino acids long. Germline V gene lookup returns CDR1 MGHRA and CDR2 YSYEKL. Trimming took off 1 base at V and 2 bases at J, with 8 bases between the two ends.

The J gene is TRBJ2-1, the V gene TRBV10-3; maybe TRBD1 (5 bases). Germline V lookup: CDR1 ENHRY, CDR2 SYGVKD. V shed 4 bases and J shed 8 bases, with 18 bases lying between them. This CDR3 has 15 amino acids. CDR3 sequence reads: CAISGNGAGLDEQFF. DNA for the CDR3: TGTGCCATCAGTGGTAATGGGGCCGGGTTAGATGAGCAGTTCTTC.

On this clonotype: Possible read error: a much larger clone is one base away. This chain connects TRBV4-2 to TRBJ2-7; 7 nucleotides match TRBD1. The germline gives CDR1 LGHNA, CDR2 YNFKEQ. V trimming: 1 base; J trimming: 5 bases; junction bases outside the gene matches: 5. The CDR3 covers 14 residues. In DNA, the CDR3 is TGTGCCAGCAGCCAAGGCGAGGGGGCCCACGAGCAGTACTTC. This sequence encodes CASSQGEGAHEQYF.

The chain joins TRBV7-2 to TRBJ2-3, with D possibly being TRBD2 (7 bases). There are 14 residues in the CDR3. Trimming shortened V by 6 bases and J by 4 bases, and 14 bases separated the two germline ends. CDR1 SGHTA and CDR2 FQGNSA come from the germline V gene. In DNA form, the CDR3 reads TGTGCCAGCAGTGGGGGGGGCTCGCCAGATACGCAGTATTTT. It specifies CASSGGGSPDTQYF.

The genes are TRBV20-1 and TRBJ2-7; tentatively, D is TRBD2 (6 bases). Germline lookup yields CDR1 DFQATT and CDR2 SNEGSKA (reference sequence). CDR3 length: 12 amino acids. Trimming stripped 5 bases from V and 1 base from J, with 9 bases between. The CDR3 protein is CSALGRSYEQYF. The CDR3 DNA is TGCAGTGCTCTGGGGAGGTCCTACGAGCAGTACTTC.

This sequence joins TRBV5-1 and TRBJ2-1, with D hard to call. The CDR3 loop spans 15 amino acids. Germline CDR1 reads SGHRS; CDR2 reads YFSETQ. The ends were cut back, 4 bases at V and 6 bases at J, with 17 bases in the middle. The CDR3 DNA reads TGCGCCAGCAGCCCAGAGGTCGGAAAGGGCAATGAGCAGTTCTTC. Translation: CASSPEVGKGNEQFF.

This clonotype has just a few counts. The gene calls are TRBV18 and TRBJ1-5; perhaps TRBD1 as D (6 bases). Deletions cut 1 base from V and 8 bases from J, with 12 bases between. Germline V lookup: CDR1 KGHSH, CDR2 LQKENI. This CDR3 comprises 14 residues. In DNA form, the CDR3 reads TGTGCCAGCTCACCACGGGGGGGCACGGAGCCCCAGCATTTT. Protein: CASSPRGGTEPQHF.

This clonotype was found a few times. In DNA form, the CDR3 reads TGTGCCACCAGCAGCTTAAGCTTAGGGGAAGAGACCCAGTACTTC. Protein sequence: CATSSLSLGEETQYF. V and J are TRBV15 and TRBJ2-5; possible D gene TRBD1, 5 bases. The CDR3 covers 15 residues. Germline V gene sequence: CDR1 LNHNV, CDR2 YYDKDF (reference sequence). V gave up 3 bases and J gave up 3 bases, with 14 bases separating them.

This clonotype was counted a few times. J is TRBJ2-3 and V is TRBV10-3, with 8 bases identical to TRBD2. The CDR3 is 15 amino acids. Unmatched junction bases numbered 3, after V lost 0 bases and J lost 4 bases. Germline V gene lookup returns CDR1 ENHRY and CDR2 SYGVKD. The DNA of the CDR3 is TGTGCCATCAGTGAGTCTAGCGGGGACTCAGATACGCAGTATTTT. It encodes CAISESSGDSDTQYF.

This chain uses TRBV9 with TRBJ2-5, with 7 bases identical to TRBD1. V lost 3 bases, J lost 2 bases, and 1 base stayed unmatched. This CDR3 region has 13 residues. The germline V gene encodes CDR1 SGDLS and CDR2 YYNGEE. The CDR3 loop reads CASSETGQETQYF. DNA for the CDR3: TGTGCCAGCAGCGAGACAGGGCAAGAGACCCAGTACTTC.

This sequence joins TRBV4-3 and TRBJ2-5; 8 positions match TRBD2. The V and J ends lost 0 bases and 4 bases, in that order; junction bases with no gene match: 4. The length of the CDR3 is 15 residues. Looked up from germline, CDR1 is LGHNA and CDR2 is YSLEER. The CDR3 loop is CASSQDLGGAETQYF. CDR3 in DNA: TGCGCCAGCAGCCAAGATCTCGGGGGGGCAGAGACCCAGTACTTC.

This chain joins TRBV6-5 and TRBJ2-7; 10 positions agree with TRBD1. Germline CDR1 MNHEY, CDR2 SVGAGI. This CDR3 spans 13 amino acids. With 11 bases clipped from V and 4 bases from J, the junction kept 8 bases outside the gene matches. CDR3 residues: CAARQGAKYEQYF. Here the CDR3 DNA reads TGTGCCGCCAGACAGGGGGCTAAGTACGAGCAGTACTTC.

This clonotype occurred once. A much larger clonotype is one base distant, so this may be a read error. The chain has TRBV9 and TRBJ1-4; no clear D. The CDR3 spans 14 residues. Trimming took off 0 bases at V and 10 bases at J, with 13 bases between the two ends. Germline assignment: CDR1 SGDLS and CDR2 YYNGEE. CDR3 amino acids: CASSVGVQHGKLFF. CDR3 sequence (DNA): TGTGCCAGCAGCGTAGGCGTCCAGCATGGAAAACTGTTTTTT.

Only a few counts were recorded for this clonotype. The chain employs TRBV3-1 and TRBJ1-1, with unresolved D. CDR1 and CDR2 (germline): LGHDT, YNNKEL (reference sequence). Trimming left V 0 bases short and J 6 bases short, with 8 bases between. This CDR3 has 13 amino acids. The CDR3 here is CASSQDPRSEAFF. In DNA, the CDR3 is TGTGCCAGCAGCCAAGATCCCCGGTCTGAAGCTTTCTTT.

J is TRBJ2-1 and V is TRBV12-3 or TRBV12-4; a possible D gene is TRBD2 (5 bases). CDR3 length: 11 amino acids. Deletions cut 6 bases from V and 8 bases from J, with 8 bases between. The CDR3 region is CASRLVDEQFF. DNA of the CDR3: TGTGCCAGCAGACTAGTCGATGAGCAGTTCTTC.

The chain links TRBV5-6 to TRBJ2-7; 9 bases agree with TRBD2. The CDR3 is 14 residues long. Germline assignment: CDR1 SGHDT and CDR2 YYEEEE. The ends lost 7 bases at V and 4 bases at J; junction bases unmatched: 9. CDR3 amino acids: CASSLAGDGYEQYF. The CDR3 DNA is TGTGCCAGCTCCTTAGCGGGAGATGGATACGAGCAGTACTTC.

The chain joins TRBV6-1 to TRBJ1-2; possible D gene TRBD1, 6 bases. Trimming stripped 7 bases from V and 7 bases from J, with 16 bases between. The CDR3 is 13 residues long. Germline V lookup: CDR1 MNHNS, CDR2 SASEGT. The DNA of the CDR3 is TGTGCCAGCACGGAGGGGGGCGGGTTTGGCTACACCTTC. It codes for CASTEGGGFGYTF.

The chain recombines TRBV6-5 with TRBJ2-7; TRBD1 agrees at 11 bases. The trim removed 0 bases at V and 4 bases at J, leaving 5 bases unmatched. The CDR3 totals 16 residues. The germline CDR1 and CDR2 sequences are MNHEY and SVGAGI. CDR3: CASSYSRDRGNYEQYF. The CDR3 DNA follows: TGTGCCAGCAGTTACTCGAGGGACAGGGGGAATTACGAGCAGTACTTC.